This T cell receptor (beta chain) originates from a study of somatic mutations in cytotoxic T cells in rheumatoid arthritis. General study results and limits: It was in rheumatoid arthritis patients, but not in healthy controls, that CD8+ clonality increased with age.

Healthy controls were blood donors with median age approximately 56 years (range roughly 20-80) and around 50% female. Positive magnetic bead selection isolated CD4+ and CD8+ cells, and flow cytometry checked purity. As for this clone: What it binds is unknown.

From germline, CDR1 is SGHRS and CDR2 YFSETQ. V was cut by 2 bases and J by 5 bases, with 12 bases left in between. The CDR3 totals 14 residues. Measured with immunoSEQ multiplex PCR; TCRdb has only the in-frame clones, and not every one. The sample includes about 11,000 clones, roughly 80% of them seen just once. The source material was CD8+ T cells sorted from blood. The chain employs TRBV5-1 and TRBJ2-3, with TRBD2 as a possible D gene (5 bases). The sequence was obtained from a woman aged 40 to 50 in good health. The CDR3 reads CASSLAVVGDTQYF. Written as DNA, the CDR3 is TGCGCCAGCAGCTTAGCGGTAGTGGGAGATACGCAGTATTTT. Looking up the rest from reference TRBV5-1 and TRBJ2-3 gives the full variable domain: KAGVTQTPRYLIKTRGQQVTLSCSPISGHRSVSWYQQTPGQGLQFLFEYFSETQRNKGNFPGRFSGRQFSNSRSEMNVSTLELGDSALYLCASSLAVVGDTQYFGPGTRLTVL.